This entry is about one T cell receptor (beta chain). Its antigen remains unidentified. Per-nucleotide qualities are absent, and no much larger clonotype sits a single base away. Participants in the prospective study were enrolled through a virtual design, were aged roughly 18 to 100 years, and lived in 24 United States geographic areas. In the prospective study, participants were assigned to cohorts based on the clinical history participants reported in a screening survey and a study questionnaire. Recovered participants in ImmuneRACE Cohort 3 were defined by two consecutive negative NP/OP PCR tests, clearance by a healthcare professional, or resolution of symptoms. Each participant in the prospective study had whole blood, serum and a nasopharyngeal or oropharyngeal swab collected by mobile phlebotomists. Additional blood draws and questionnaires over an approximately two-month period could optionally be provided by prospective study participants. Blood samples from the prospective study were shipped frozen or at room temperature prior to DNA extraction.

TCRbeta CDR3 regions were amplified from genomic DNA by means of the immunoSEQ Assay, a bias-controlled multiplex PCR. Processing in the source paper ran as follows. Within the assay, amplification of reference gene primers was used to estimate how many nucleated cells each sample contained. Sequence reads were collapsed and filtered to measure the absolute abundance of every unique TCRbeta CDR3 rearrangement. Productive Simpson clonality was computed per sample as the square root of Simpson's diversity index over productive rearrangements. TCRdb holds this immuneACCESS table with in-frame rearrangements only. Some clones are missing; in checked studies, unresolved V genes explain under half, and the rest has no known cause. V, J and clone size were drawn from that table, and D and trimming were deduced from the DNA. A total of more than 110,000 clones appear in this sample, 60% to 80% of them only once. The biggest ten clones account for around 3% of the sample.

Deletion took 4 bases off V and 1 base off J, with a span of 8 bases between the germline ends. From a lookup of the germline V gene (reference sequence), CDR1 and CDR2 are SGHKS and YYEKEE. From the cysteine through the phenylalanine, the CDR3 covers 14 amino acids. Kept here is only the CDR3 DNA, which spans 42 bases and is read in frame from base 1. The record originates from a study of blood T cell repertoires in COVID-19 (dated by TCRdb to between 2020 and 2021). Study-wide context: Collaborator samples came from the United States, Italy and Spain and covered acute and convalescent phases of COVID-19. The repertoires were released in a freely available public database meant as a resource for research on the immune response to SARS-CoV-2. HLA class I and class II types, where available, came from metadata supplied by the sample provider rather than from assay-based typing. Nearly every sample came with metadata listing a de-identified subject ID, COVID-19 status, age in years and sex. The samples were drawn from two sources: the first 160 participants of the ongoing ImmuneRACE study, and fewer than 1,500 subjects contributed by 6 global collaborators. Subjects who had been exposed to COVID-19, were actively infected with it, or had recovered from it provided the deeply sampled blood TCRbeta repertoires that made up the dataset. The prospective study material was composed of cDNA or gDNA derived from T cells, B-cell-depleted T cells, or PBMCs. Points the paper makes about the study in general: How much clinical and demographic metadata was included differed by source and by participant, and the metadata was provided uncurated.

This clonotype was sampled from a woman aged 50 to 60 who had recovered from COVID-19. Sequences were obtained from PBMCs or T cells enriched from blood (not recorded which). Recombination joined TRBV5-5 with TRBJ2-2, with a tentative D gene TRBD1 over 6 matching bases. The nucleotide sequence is TGTGCCAGCAGCCCGGGACAGAACACCGGGGAGCTGTTTTTT. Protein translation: CASSPGQNTGELFF.